These 12 T cell receptor beta chains originate from one sample sequenced in a study of response to subunit inactivated influenza vaccine (dated by TCRdb to 2017 to 2018). Libraries came from RT-PCR. Sequencer: Illumina HiSeq 2500. TCRdb cleaned the public reads at Q25 with fastp, built clones with MiXCR and kept in-frame beta chains. Each entry merges the rows of one CDR3 protein and shows their most common DNA and genes. The table for this sample lists 500,000 to 600,000 distinct CDR3 sequences; approximately 15% of them were counted only once. Roughly 3% of the sample belongs to the ten largest clones. Sequenced material: CD4+ T cells sorted from PBMCs, taken 23 months after vaccination. These receptors were obtained from a man between 50 and 69 years old who received an inactivated influenza vaccine. Donor details come from another sample of the same person, matched by shared clones.

The chain joins TRBV6-2 or TRBV6-3 to TRBJ1-1; 7 bases agree with TRBD1. V was clipped by 6 bases and J by 6 bases; unmatched bases: 10. The CDR3 totals 14 residues. Germline CDR1 MNHEY, CDR2 SVGEGT. CDR3 DNA sequence: TGTGCCAGCAGGCTACAACAGGGGCTGGCTGAAGCTTTCTTT. This encodes CASRLQQGLAEAFF.

This clonotype was counted only a few times. DNA of the CDR3: TGTGCCAGCAGCTCCACACAGGGGGCACTTCAGCCCCAGCATTTT. Amino acids: CASSSTQGALQPQHF. The J gene is TRBJ1-5, the V gene TRBV11-2, with 9 bases matching TRBD1. The CDR3 length is 15 residues. CDR1 SGHAT and CDR2 FQNNGV come from the germline V gene. J lost 6 bases, V lost 4 bases, and 7 bases had no gene match.

The DNA for the CDR3 is TGTGCCAGCAGCTATGGGACAGGGAGTACCGAGCAGTACTTC. Encoded protein: CASSYGTGSTEQYF. The chain has TRBV7-2 and TRBJ2-7; TRBD1 agrees at 9 bases. The CDR3 contains 14 residues. V gave up 4 bases and J gave up 6 bases; unmatched junction bases: 7. The germline V gene has CDR1 SGHTA and CDR2 FQGNSA.

The chain links TRBV7-2 to TRBJ2-1; D unresolved. The V gene lost 0 bases and the J gene lost 8 bases, with 14 bases spanning the gap. The CDR3 sequence is 15 residues long. Germline loops: CDR1 SGHTA, CDR2 FQGNSA. The CDR3 here is CASSLASSSFDEQFF. The DNA for the CDR3 is TGTGCCAGCAGCTTAGCGTCCTCAAGCTTCGATGAGCAGTTCTTC. The complete variable domain, with remaining parts taken from reference TRBV7-2 and TRBJ2-1, reads GAGVSQSPSNKVTEKGKDVELRCDPISGHTALYWYRQSLGQGLEFLIYFQGNSAPDKSGLPSDRFSAERTGGSVSTLTIQRTQQEDSAVYLCASSLASSSFDEQFFGPGTRLTVL.

The table lists this clonotype with a few counts. The rearrangement links TRBV10-3 to TRBJ2-7, with D possibly matching TRBD1 (5 bases). Germline values: CDR1 ENHRY, CDR2 SYGVKD. This CDR3 comprises 13 residues. CDR3 coding DNA: TGTGCTTACACCCCCGGACAAGCCTACGAGCAGTACTTC. It is translated as CAYTPGQAYEQYF.

This clonotype was seen at least ten times. The V and J genes are TRBV10-3 and TRBJ2-4; 10 bases agree with TRBD1. CDR3 size: 14 residues. Germline CDR1 is ENHRY and CDR2 is SYGVKD. Losses at the gene ends were 0 bases for V and 12 bases for J; bases not matched to a gene: 5. The CDR3 nucleotides are TGTGCCATCAGTGAGTCCGGGACAGGGGAAGGTCAGTACTTC. It is translated as CAISESGTGEGQYF.

This chain connects TRBV18 to TRBJ1-1; tentative D call: TRBD1 (5 bases). The V end was cut by 2 bases, the J end by 11 bases, with 12 bases between. The CDR3 has 12 residues. Germline CDR1 is KGHSH and CDR2 is LQKENI. The CDR3 reads CASSPSDWGAFF. For the CDR3, the DNA is TGTGCCAGCTCACCATCAGATTGGGGCGCTTTCTTT.

The gene calls are TRBV11-2 and TRBJ2-5; D is ambiguous. The CDR3 consists of 14 residues. Germline V gives CDR1 SGHAT, CDR2 FQNNGV. The V gene lost 5 bases and the J gene lost 1 base, with 11 bases spanning the gap. CDR3 nucleotide sequence: TGTGCCAGCAGCCGAGCTGGGATCCAAGAGACCCAGTACTTC. It translates to CASSRAGIQETQYF.

The chain has TRBV6-1 and TRBJ2-1; D call uncertain. Trimming pared 6 bases from V and 0 bases from J, leaving 6 bases between. The CDR3 extends over 13 amino acids. Germline V gene data show CDR1 as MNHNS and CDR2 as SASEGT. The CDR3 loop reads CASRPSSYNEQFF. As DNA, the CDR3 is TGTGCCAGCAGGCCTAGCTCCTACAATGAGCAGTTCTTC.

This clonotype was seen more than once but under ten times. V is TRBV7-2 and J is TRBJ2-7, with 10 positions matching TRBD2. This CDR3 region has 16 residues. CDR1 is SGHTA, CDR2 FQGNSA, per germline. V shed 1 base, J shed 2 bases, and the junction held 5 bases outside the gene matches. The CDR3 bases are TGTGCCAGCAGCTTAGATGGGACTAGCGTCCCCTACGAGCAGTACTTC. This sequence encodes CASSLDGTSVPYEQYF.

The chain combines TRBV9 with TRBJ2-7, with D unclear. This CDR3 has 13 amino acids. Trimming pared 2 bases from V and 0 bases from J, leaving 6 bases between. Per germline, CDR1 SGDLS and CDR2 YYNGEE. CDR3 region: CASSVHSSYEQYF. Here the CDR3 DNA reads TGTGCCAGCAGCGTTCACAGCTCCTACGAGCAGTACTTC.

V and J are TRBV7-2 and TRBJ2-2; D not resolved. V gave up 1 base and J gave up 5 bases, with 11 bases separating them. The CDR3 totals 15 residues. Germline assignment: CDR1 SGHTA and CDR2 FQGNSA. CDR3 sequence reads: CASSLERSQTGELFF. As DNA, the CDR3 is TGTGCCAGCAGCTTAGAGAGGAGTCAAACCGGGGAGCTGTTTTTT.